A selection of T cell receptor beta chains follows, all from one sample in a study of T cell clonotyping in hematopoietic cell transplantation. TCRdb keeps only in-frame clones here, not all; method: immunoSEQ multiplex PCR. The sample contains 15,000 to 25,000 clones, roughly 84% of which appear only once. Sample: peripheral blood mononuclear cells. The receptors here all came from a man between 60 and 70 years old in good health. Some clones in this sample may be carry-over from other donors' samples. Both conserved end residues are part of each CDR3. Each record gives: clone size, V gene, J gene, D gene, CDR3 protein, CDR3 DNA. D genes are given only for firm matches. Size is stated for part of the rows, as once, few or many counts, or as a class when the clone is expanded.

size: .; V: TRBV30; J: TRBJ2-7; D: TRBD2; CDR3: CAWTLAGTYEQYF; DNA: TGTGCCTGGACCTTAGCGGGGACCTACGAGCAGTACTTC
size: .; V: TRBV9; J: TRBJ2-7; D: .; CDR3: CASSVGAGGNYEQYF; DNA: TGTGCCAGCAGCGTAGGGGCCGGGGGAAACTACGAGCAGTACTTC
size: .; V: TRBV5-1; J: TRBJ2-1; D: .; CDR3: CASSLGGASSYNEQFF; DNA: TGCGCCAGCAGCTTGGGTGGGGCTAGCTCCTACAATGAGCAGTTCTTC
size: .; V: TRBV30; J: TRBJ1-2; D: .; CDR3: CAWKGGGNGYTF; DNA: TGTGCCTGGAAGGGGGGCGGGAATGGCTACACCTTC
size: .; V: TRBV28; J: TRBJ2-4; D: .; CDR3: CATTAGLAKNIQYF; DNA: TGTGCCACTACAGCGGGTCTAGCCAAAAACATTCAGTACTTC
size: .; V: TRBV2; J: TRBJ2-3; D: .; CDR3: CASTPLAHRTDTQYF; DNA: TGTGCCAGCACCCCTCTGGCACACCGCACAGATACGCAGTATTTT
size: once; V: TRBV27; J: TRBJ1-6; D: TRBD1; CDR3: CASRITGGVNNSPLHF; DNA: TGTGCCAGCAGGATAACAGGGGGCGTCAATAATTCACCCCTCCACTTT
size: once; V: TRBV19; J: TRBJ1-5; D: .; CDR3: CASSGDSNQPQHF; DNA: TGTGCCAGTAGTGGGGATAGCAATCAGCCCCAGCATTTT
size: few; V: TRBV28; J: TRBJ1-1; D: .; CDR3: CASSGTLGNTEAFF; DNA: TGTGCCAGCAGCGGAACCCTAGGTAACACTGAAGCTTTCTTT
size: .; V: TRBV29-1; J: TRBJ1-2; D: .; CDR3: CSVEWDYGYTF; DNA: TGCAGCGTTGAGTGGGATTATGGCTACACCTTC
size: .; V: TRBV30; J: TRBJ1-6; D: TRBD1; CDR3: CAWSLQIDRGLISPLHF; DNA: TGTGCCTGGAGTCTACAGATCGACAGGGGGCTTATTTCACCCCTCCACTTT
size: .; V: TRBV7-2; J: TRBJ1-5; D: .; CDR3: CASSLDNNLGAQHF; DNA: TGTGCCAGCAGCTTAGATAACAACCTTGGAGCCCAGCATTTT
size: few; V: TRBV6-5; J: TRBJ1-1; D: .; CDR3: CASSYAGLTEAFF; DNA: TGTGCCAGCAGTTATGCAGGGCTCACTGAAGCTTTCTTT
size: .; V: TRBV5-1; J: TRBJ2-1; D: .; CDR3: CASSLVMGAEQFF; DNA: TGCGCCAGCAGCTTGGTTATGGGGGCTGAGCAGTTCTTC
size: .; V: TRBV6-6; J: TRBJ1-6; D: TRBD1; CDR3: CASTRDRSYNSPLHF; DNA: TGTGCCAGCACTCGGGACAGGTCCTATAATTCACCCCTCCACTTT
size: .; V: TRBV5-6; J: TRBJ2-1; D: .; CDR3: CASSYDYSHNEQFF; DNA: TGTGCCAGCAGCTACGACTACTCTCACAATGAGCAGTTCTTC
size: .; V: TRBV28; J: TRBJ2-7; D: .; CDR3: CASRGGGGYEQYF; DNA: TGTGCCAGCAGAGGGGGGGGCGGATACGAGCAGTACTTC
size: .; V: TRBV4-3; J: TRBJ2-7; D: TRBD2; CDR3: CASSQLGLAGEQYF; DNA: TGCGCCAGCAGCCAACTGGGACTAGCGGGGGAGCAGTACTTC
size: .; V: TRBV5-4; J: TRBJ1-2; D: TRBD1; CDR3: CASSSDRVSVTF; DNA: TGTGCCAGCAGCTCAGACAGGGTTAGTGTCACCTTC
size: .; V: TRBV11-1; J: TRBJ1-2; D: .; CDR3: CASSRRTGLNYGYTF; DNA: TGTGCCAGCAGTCGGAGAACAGGTCTTAACTATGGCTACACCTTC
size: .; V: TRBV29-1; J: TRBJ1-2; D: .; CDR3: CSVEMGNYGYTF; DNA: TGCAGCGTCGAGATGGGAAACTATGGCTACACCTTC
size: .; V: TRBV19; J: TRBJ1-1; D: TRBD1; CDR3: CATKEGQGAAEAFF; DNA: TGTGCCACTAAGGAGGGCCAGGGGGCTGCTGAAGCTTTCTTT
size: .; V: TRBV27; J: TRBJ2-7; D: .; CDR3: CASSLGRGPYYEQYF; DNA: TGTGCCAGCAGCCTGGGGAGAGGACCTTACTACGAGCAGTACTTC
size: .; V: TRBV6-6; J: TRBJ2-3; D: TRBD2; CDR3: CASSLLAEADTQYF; DNA: TGTGCCAGCAGTCTTCTAGCGGAAGCCGATACGCAGTATTTT
size: once; V: TRBV9; J: TRBJ2-1; D: .; CDR3: CASSIYNEQFF; DNA: TGTGCCAGCAGCATTTACAATGAGCAGTTCTTC
size: once; V: TRBV28; J: TRBJ2-7; D: .; CDR3: CASSFEVTLTSLYF; DNA: TGTGCCAGCAGTTTTGAGGTCACACTTACGAGCCTGTACTTC
size: .; V: TRBV11-3; J: TRBJ1-1; D: .; CDR3: CASSPPPGVEAFF; DNA: TGTGCCAGCAGCCCGCCTCCGGGGGTAGAAGCTTTCTTT
size: .; V: TRBV4-2; J: TRBJ1-1; D: .; CDR3: CASSRTGNTEAFF; DNA: TGTGCCAGCAGTCGGACGGGGAACACTGAAGCTTTCTTT
size: .; V: TRBV10-3; J: TRBJ2-2; D: .; CDR3: CAISDLADTGELFF; DNA: TGTGCCATCAGTGATTTAGCGGACACCGGGGAGCTGTTTTTT
size: .; V: TRBV6-5; J: TRBJ2-5; D: TRBD2; CDR3: CASNLAGGHGETQYF; DNA: TGTGCCAGCAACCTAGCGGGGGGGCATGGGGAGACCCAGTACTTC
size: .; V: TRBV6-5; J: TRBJ2-1; D: .; CDR3: CASSYDDEQFF; DNA: TGTGCCAGCAGTTACGATGATGAGCAGTTCTTC
size: .; V: TRBV7-8; J: TRBJ2-7; D: TRBD1; CDR3: CASSPEETGLKQYF; DNA: TGTGCCAGCAGCCCTGAGGAGACAGGGCTGAAGCAGTACTTC